Sequencing of this TCR beta chain was carried out in a study of blood T cell repertoires in COVID-19. Study as a whole: Some COVID-19 samples were acute and others convalescent; all came from the United States, Italy and Spain. T cells, B-cell-depleted T cells, or PBMCs supplied cDNA or gDNA.

The CDR3 loop spans 19 amino acids. Germline V gene data show CDR1 as SGHNT and CDR2 as YYREEE (reference sequence). The ends were cut back, 1 base at V and 0 bases at J, with 19 bases in the middle. In the original processing: Using reference gene primer amplification, nucleated cell counts were estimated. The repertoire was sequenced with immunoSEQ multiplex PCR; TCRdb's copy has only in-frame clones and lacks some. From that table come the V and J calls and clone size; the DNA was used to work out D and trimming. The data contain 250,000 to 300,000 clones, roughly 80% of them singletons. Sequenced sample: peripheral blood. The sequence came from a man in his sixties who had recovered from COVID-19. The gene calls are TRBV5-4 and TRBJ2-2, with D perhaps TRBD2 (7 bases). The CDR3 reads CASSLKREVRTANTGELFF. CDR3 DNA: TGTGCCAGCAGCTTGAAACGGGAGGTTAGGACAGCGAACACCGGGGAGCTGTTTTTT.